One T cell receptor (beta chain) is described in this entry. There is no known antigen for this receptor. Nothing much larger sits one base from this clone, and base qualities are not available. Samples from volunteer blood donors who had recovered from COVID-19 were contributed by a second Seattle source. Whole blood was collected in K2EDTA tubes by collaborating institutions according to the institutions' own protocols. For TCRbeta analysis, collaborators shipped samples as frozen whole blood, isolated PBMCs, or DNA extracted from either of those sample types. Counted from cysteine to phenylalanine, this CDR3 has 14 amino acids. Of all the DNA, just the CDR3 is kept, 42 bases in frame from base 1. V and J are truncated by 2 bases and 2 bases respectively, leaving an intervening sequence of 8 bases. The germline V gene (reference sequence) yields MNHEY for CDR1 and SMNVEV for CDR2. This sample was included in a study of blood T cell repertoires in COVID-19 (dated by TCRdb to between 2020 and 2021). About the investigation overall: Samples from collaborators originated in the United States, Italy and Spain and spanned both the acute and convalescent phases of COVID-19. The material from the prospective study consisted of cDNA or gDNA derived from T cells, B-cell-depleted T cells, or PBMCs. The repertoires were made available in a free public database intended to serve as a resource for research on the immune response to SARS-CoV-2. Deeply sampled blood TCRbeta repertoires from subjects exposed to, actively infected with, or recovered from COVID-19 were included in the dataset. A de-identified subject ID, COVID-19 status, age in years and sex were almost always included in the sample metadata. Where HLA class I and class II types were available, the types were taken from metadata supplied by the sample provider, not from assay-based typing. Samples were obtained from the ongoing ImmuneRACE study (first 160 participants) and from 1,254 subjects provided by 6 global collaborators.

The immunoSEQ Assay, a bias-controlled multiplex PCR, was used to amplify TCRbeta CDR3 regions from genomic DNA. As for the authors' bioinformatics: Within the assay, amplification of reference gene primers was used to estimate how many nucleated cells each sample contained. To quantify the absolute abundance of each unique TCRbeta CDR3 rearrangement, sequence reads were collapsed and filtered. Productive Simpson clonality was computed per sample as the square root of Simpson's diversity index over productive rearrangements. TCRdb retrieved this table from immuneACCESS and kept in-frame rearrangements only. Not all clones are present; in checked studies, unresolved V genes account for under half, and no reason is known for the remainder. V, J and clone size were drawn from that table, and D and trimming were deduced from the DNA. This sample comprises 280,000 or so clones, about 86% of them detected only once. The top ten clones comprise approximately 2.2% of the sample.

Findings and caveats that apply to the study as a whole: How much clinical and demographic metadata was included differed by source and by participant, and the metadata was provided uncurated.

Sequencing was done on a sample of peripheral blood. The sequence came from a woman in her 30s who had recovered from COVID-19. The sequence joins TRBV27 to TRBJ2-3, with the D gene uncertain. The CDR3 has the sequence CASSLERPTDTQYF. The DNA sequence reads TGTGCCAGCAGTTTAGAGCGACCCACAGATACGCAGTATTTT.